The T cell receptor beta chain described here comes from a study of CD8 T cells in Susac syndrome. The CDR3 has 19 residues. J gave up 0 bases and V 2 bases, and 9 bases lay outside the gene matches. The germline gives CDR1 MNHEY, CDR2 SVGEGT. When the RNA was reverse transcribed, random hexamers were used with an input of roughly 0.45 to 1 ug. Using its own MiXCR run on the immunoSEQ multiplex PCR reads, TCRdb lists one record per CDR3 protein. The repertoire consists of 150,000 to 200,000 distinct CDR3 sequences, with 85% to 95% occurring once and the leading ten covering around 0.096%. Negative isolation yielded the CD8+ and CD4+ T cells, while FACS enriched the TEMRA cells.

This clonotype was sampled from a human donor in good health. J is TRBJ2-1 and V is TRBV6-2 or TRBV6-3, with 11 bases matching TRBD2. The sequenced sample was CD4+ T cells from PBMCs. This chain's CDR3 is CASSYTTSGGSSSYNEQFF. CDR3 sequence (DNA): TGTGCCAGCAGTTACACCACTAGCGGGGGCTCCTCCTCCTACAATGAGCAGTTCTTC.